Listed below are T cell receptor beta chains from one sample, sequenced in a study of beta chain features in type 1 diabetes. Generated by immunoSEQ multiplex PCR, the TCRdb table keeps only in-frame clones and is missing some. Here the sample spans 400,000 to 500,000 clones, about 15% being singletons. The sequencing sample was made of naive CD4+ T cells from blood. Source of these receptors: a man aged 25-45 years in good health. The CDR3 runs from the conserved cysteine through the conserved F or W. D genes are given only for firm matches. Clone size is shown for a subset of rows, as once, few, many or a class of expanded clone.

clone_size	j_call	v_call	d_call	cdr3_length	cdr3_nt	cdr3_aa
few	TRBJ2-3	TRBV5-4	TRBD2	16	TGTGCCAGCAGCTTGCGACTAGCGGCCAGCACAGATACGCAGTATTTT	CASSLRLAASTDTQYF
-	TRBJ2-3	TRBV19	-	14	TGTGCCTCCAACAGTGGGTTCCGCACAGATACGCAGTATTTT	CASNSGFRTDTQYF
few	TRBJ1-5	TRBV2	-	13	TGTGCCAGCTTGAGGATAGGGAATCAGCCCCAGCATTTT	CASLRIGNQPQHF
-	TRBJ2-1	TRBV28	-	14	TGTGCCAGCAGTTTATATTCCGGGCGGGCTGAGCAGTTCTTC	CASSLYSGRAEQFF
-	TRBJ2-3	TRBV15	-	13	TGTGCCACCAGCAGAGATCCGGGAGATACGCAGTATTTT	CATSRDPGDTQYF
-	TRBJ1-6	TRBV5-4	-	15	TGTGCCAGCAGCCAGGTCGAGGAATATAATTCACCCCTCCACTTT	CASSQVEEYNSPLHF
-	TRBJ2-3	TRBV5-4	-	15	TGTGCCAGCAGCTTTGGGGGGACCACCACAGATACGCAGTATTTT	CASSFGGTTTDTQYF
many	TRBJ1-6	TRBV25-1	-	12	TGTGCCAGCAGTGAGGCTTATTCACCCCTCCACTTT	CASSEAYSPLHF
few	TRBJ1-6	TRBV27	-	12	TGTGCCAGCAGTTTCGGGGCATCACCCCTCCACTTT	CASSFGASPLHF
-	TRBJ2-3	TRBV7-9	TRBD2	17	TGTGCCAGCAGCTTAGGAAGTCTAGCGGGCCGCGGCGATACGCAGTATTTT	CASSLGSLAGRGDTQYF
-	TRBJ1-1	TRBV11-3	-	11	TGTGCCAGCAGCTTAGAGGCGGAAGCTTTCTTT	CASSLEAEAFF
once	TRBJ2-3	TRBV9	-	14	TGTGCCAGCAGCCCCTCACCCTACACAGATACGCAGTATTTT	CASSPSPYTDTQYF
-	TRBJ2-5	TRBV7-9	TRBD2	14	TGTGCCAGCAGCCCGGGGACTACCTGGGAGACCCAGTACTTC	CASSPGTTWETQYF
-	TRBJ2-3	TRBV10-3	TRBD2	15	TGTGCCATCACCACGGGCGGGGGGCTCCCAGATACGCAGTATTTT	CAITTGGGLPDTQYF
-	TRBJ2-2	TRBV7-8	TRBD1	15	TGTGCCAGCAGCCGCACAGGGGTGGACACCGGGGAGCTGTTTTTT	CASSRTGVDTGELFF
-	TRBJ1-5	TRBV29-1	-	13	TGCAGCGTGGCAACAGGGAAAAATCAGCCCCAGCATTTT	CSVATGKNQPQHF
few	TRBJ1-2	TRBV6-5	TRBD1	15	TGTGCCAGCAGTTACTCGGGGACAGGGGACTATGGCTACACCTTC	CASSYSGTGDYGYTF
few	TRBJ1-1	TRBV13	-	13	TGTGCCAGCAGCCTAAATCGGGAGGGTAAAGCTTTCTTT	CASSLNREGKAFF
-	TRBJ1-1	TRBV5-6	-	14	TGTGCCAGCAGCCTGGTGGGCAAGAACACTGAAGCTTTCTTT	CASSLVGKNTEAFF
few	TRBJ2-6	TRBV5-4	-	16	TGTGCCAGCAGCTTATTGGGCAGGGATGGGGCCAACGTCCTGACTTTC	CASSLLGRDGANVLTF
few	TRBJ2-3	TRBV6-5	-	13	TGTGCCAGCAGTCCCGACAAGACAGATACGCAGTATTTT	CASSPDKTDTQYF
-	TRBJ1-4	TRBV7-9	-	15	TGTGCCAGCAGCCCCGGGGAGGGGGCTAATGAAAAACTGTTTTTT	CASSPGEGANEKLFF
-	TRBJ1-1	TRBV7-8	-	17	TGTGCCAGCAGCTTAGCGCCGGCCACAGGGTCGTTCACTGAAGCTTTCTTT	CASSLAPATGSFTEAFF
-	TRBJ1-1	TRBV5-6	TRBD1	15	TGTGCCAGCAGATATGGACAGGTGAGGAACACTGAAGCTTTCTTT	CASRYGQVRNTEAFF
few	TRBJ2-1	TRBV7-2	-	15	TGTGCCAGCAGCTTTCAGGGGGGCTCCTACAATGAGCAGTTCTTC	CASSFQGGSYNEQFF
-	TRBJ2-1	TRBV14	-	16	TGTGCCAGCAGCCAAGAAGTAACACTGTCCTACAATGAGCAGTTCTTC	CASSQEVTLSYNEQFF
-	TRBJ2-1	TRBV6-4	-	14	TGTGCCAGCAGTCGGGACTCCGCCTACAATGAGCAGTTCTTC	CASSRDSAYNEQFF
few	TRBJ2-7	TRBV11-2	-	14	TGTGCCAGCAGAAGGACAGCAGAACCCTACGAGCAGTACTTC	CASRRTAEPYEQYF
-	TRBJ2-7	TRBV7-8	TRBD1	14	TGTGCCAGCACTTTTACAGGGGGCGGGTACGAGCAGTACTTC	CASTFTGGGYEQYF
-	TRBJ2-3	TRBV29-1	-	16	TGCAGCGCTTACCCCCTCAGAGGTGGAGGCACAGATACGCAGTATTTT	CSAYPLRGGGTDTQYF
-	TRBJ1-2	TRBV6-5	-	12	TGTGCCAGCAGTTATCTTGGAGATGGCTACACCTTC	CASSYLGDGYTF